This T cell receptor beta chain derives from a study of blood T cell repertoires in COVID-19. About the study: Samples representing acute and convalescent COVID-19 were sourced from the United States, Italy and Spain. T cells, B-cell-depleted T cells, or PBMCs supplied cDNA or gDNA.

Authors' methods: Reference gene primer amplification yielded estimated nucleated cell counts. The repertoire was sequenced with immunoSEQ multiplex PCR; TCRdb's copy has only in-frame clones and lacks some. The D gene and trimming were derived from the DNA, and the V and J assignments and clone size from that table. The table records 35,000 to 50,000 clones, 75% to 90% of them present only once. After removal of 4 bases from V and 1 base from J, the junction contained 13 bases not matched to a gene. CDR1 is MDHEN and CDR2 is SYDVKM in the germline V gene. The CDR3 has 18 residues. This clonotype was sampled from a woman in her thirties or forties with acute or convalescent COVID-19. Source material: peripheral blood. The chain couples TRBV28 to TRBJ1-2, with 9 bases aligning to TRBD1. The CDR3 nucleotides are TGTGCCAGCAGTTCAATAACAGGGGGCTACTGGTTTAACTATGGCTACACCTTC. Its translation: CASSSITGGYWFNYGYTF.